The 19 T cell receptor beta chains given below trace back to one sample, sequenced in a study of blood T cells in healthy people across ages (dated by TCRdb to between 2014 and 2017). Receptors were amplified or captured by 5' RACE. TCRdb records Illumina HiSeq 2500 as the sequencer. A second PCR of roughly 6 to 11 cycles was performed with a sample-barcoded 5' primer and a J-beta primer mix. Clones were called with MiXCR by TCRdb after fastp trimmed the public reads at Q25, and only in-frame beta chains were retained. Every CDR3 protein is listed once, alongside the most common genes and DNA of its rows. For this sample there are more than 650,000 distinct CDR3 sequences; approximately 21% appear just once. The top ten clonotypes cover 22% of the sample. Material for sequencing was blood. The origin of the receptors is a man between 65 and 80 years old in good health.

This clonotype was picked up a small number of times. The chain employs TRBV7-6 and TRBJ2-1, with 7 positions matching TRBD2. Germline CDR1 and CDR2: SGHVS and FNYEAQ. J was trimmed by 4 bases and V by 2 bases; bases with no gene match: 8. This CDR3 has 16 amino acids. The CDR3 sequence is CASSLLGRVVYNEQFF. CDR3 DNA sequence: TGTGCCAGCAGCTTATTAGGGAGGGTGGTTTACAATGAGCAGTTCTTC.

Ten or more counts support this clonotype. J is TRBJ2-5 and V is TRBV14; no definite D call. Trimming removed 0 bases at V and 13 bases at J, with 12 bases between. Germline lookup yields CDR1 SGHDN and CDR2 FVKESK. The CDR3 runs to 12 residues. CDR3 in amino acids: CASSQDHSPTYF. The CDR3 nucleotides are TGTGCCAGCAGCCAAGATCACTCCCCGACGTACTTC.

In this sample, this clonotype turned up a few times. One junction end does not reproduce the germline sequence, and a read error may be involved. The rearrangement joins TRBV12-3 or TRBV12-4 to TRBJ1-5; possible D gene TRBD1, 5 bases. This CDR3 has 15 residues. CDR3 nucleotide sequence: TGCGCCAGCAGTTTATGGAAGGGGAGTTTTGAGCCCCAGCATTTT. Protein sequence: CASSLWKGSFEPQHF.

This rearrangement joins TRBV6-1 to TRBJ1-4, with D maybe TRBD1 (6 bases). With 8 bases removed from V and 5 bases from J, the gap between germline ends came to 15 bases. The germline CDR1 and CDR2 sequences are MNHNS and SASEGT. This CDR3 has 14 amino acids. The CDR3, as DNA: TGTGCCAGCCGGGGGGGGCAGACGAATGAAAAACTGTTTTTT. Its protein product is CASRGGQTNEKLFF.

The V gene is TRBV7-2, the J gene TRBJ2-5, with TRBD2 identical over 11 bases. From germline, CDR1 is SGHTA and CDR2 FQGNSA. The CDR3 covers 16 residues. V lost 5 bases and J lost 2; bases outside the gene matches: 7. The CDR3 is CASSVNSGRGQETQYF. Here the CDR3 DNA reads TGTGCCAGCAGCGTCAATAGCGGGAGGGGTCAAGAGACCCAGTACTTC.

The chain employs TRBV12-3 or TRBV12-4 and TRBJ2-5; possible D gene TRBD1, 7 bases. The J call could be wrong; TRBJ2-1 is a better fit for the DNA end. This CDR3 comprises 18 residues. In nucleotides, the CDR3 is TGTGCCAGCAGCCGACTAGGCCCGAACAGGGGAGTAGACAATGAGCAGTTCTTC. Translation: CASSRLGPNRGVDNEQFF.

This clonotype was seen more than once but under ten times. The chain couples TRBV5-5 to TRBJ1-1; 9 positions match TRBD1. The CDR3 has 13 amino acids. The ends lost 4 bases at V and 8 bases at J; junction bases unmatched: 6. Germline-derived CDR1 and CDR2 are SGHKS and YYEKEE (reference sequence). This CDR3 is CASSLGTGREAFF. In DNA, the CDR3 is TGTGCCAGCAGCCTAGGGACAGGGAGGGAAGCTTTCTTT.

The table lists this clonotype with a few counts. At one boundary the junction diverges from the germline segment, which might be a read error. The chain combines TRBV7-9 with TRBJ1-4; D is unclear. The germline V gene has CDR1 SEHNR and CDR2 FQNEAQ (reference sequence). This CDR3 contains 14 residues. Written as DNA, the CDR3 is TGTGCCAGCAGCTTAGGAACAACTGATGAAAAACTGTTTTTT. This sequence encodes CASSLGTTDEKLFF.

Worth noting for this clonotype: The junction departs from the called germline gene at one end, perhaps through a read error. The chain is built from TRBV18 and TRBJ2-3, with TRBD2 matching 7 bases. The V gene's germline CDR1 is KGHSH and CDR2 LQKENI. There are 15 residues in the CDR3. The CDR3 sequence is CASKPGLVDTNTQYF. The DNA for the CDR3 is TGTGCCAGCAAACCAGGACTAGTCGACACAAATACGCAGTATTTT.

This clonotype was seen only a few times. The CDR3 reads CASSSPTFGLGEQFF. The CDR3 DNA follows: TGTGCCAGCAGTTCCCCCACGTTCGGGTTAGGTGAGCAGTTCTTC. This chain joins TRBV12-3 or TRBV12-4 and TRBJ2-1; D is unclear. Trimming pared 4 bases from V and 9 bases from J, leaving 19 bases between. This CDR3 has 15 residues.

The chain recombines TRBV10-3 with TRBJ2-1, with 8 bases lining up with TRBD2. The CDR3 totals 19 residues. After removal of 4 bases from V and 0 bases from J, the junction contained 14 bases not matched to a gene. Germline CDR1 ENHRY, CDR2 SYGVKD. The CDR3 is CAISGFGLADFSSYNEQFF. The CDR3 nucleotides read TGTGCCATCAGTGGTTTCGGACTAGCAGATTTTAGCTCCTACAATGAGCAGTTCTTC.

This clonotype was counted only a few times. V gene TRBV4-1 combines with J gene TRBJ1-2; TRBD1 matches at 7 bases. Germline CDR1 is MGHRA and CDR2 is YSYEKL. The CDR3 has 14 residues. J lost 6 bases, V lost 0 bases, and 4 bases had no gene match. CDR3 sequence (DNA): TGCGCCAGCAGCCAAGATTTCAGGGGGGATGGCTACACCTTC. Its protein product is CASSQDFRGDGYTF.

Only a few counts were recorded for this clonotype. The chain recombines TRBV5-1 with TRBJ1-6; no definite D call. Germline V gene data show CDR1 as SGHRS and CDR2 as YFSETQ. Trimming took 0 bases from V and 0 from J, leaving 10 bases between them. This CDR3 region has 17 residues. CDR3 sequence reads: CASSLGGLSSYNSPLHF. The CDR3 coding sequence is TGCGCCAGCAGCTTGGGAGGCCTAAGCTCCTATAATTCACCCCTCCACTTT.

This clonotype was counted only a few times. J is TRBJ2-7 and V is TRBV20-1; weak D call: TRBD1 (5 bases). Looked up from germline, CDR1 is DFQATT and CDR2 is SNEGSKA (reference sequence). V was cut by 3 bases and J by 7 bases, with 13 bases left in between. The CDR3 covers 12 residues. CDR3 region: CSARRIRDEQYF. CDR3 bases: TGCAGTGCTAGGCGAATCAGGGATGAGCAGTACTTC.

This clonotype was seen more than once but under ten times. CDR3 protein: CASKSPGQGSTDTQYF. CDR3 nucleotides: TGTGCCAGCAAATCTCCGGGACAGGGGAGCACAGATACGCAGTATTTT. The genes are TRBV6-5 and TRBJ2-3, with 10 bases identical to TRBD1. Germline V CDR1 and CDR2: MNHEY, SVGAGI. The junction had 7 bases not matched to a gene; V was cut back by 7 bases and J by 0 bases. The CDR3 is 16 residues long.

The chain couples TRBV20-1 to TRBJ2-7; TRBD1 agrees at 11 bases. Looked up from germline, CDR1 is DFQATT and CDR2 is SNEGSKA (reference sequence). This CDR3 comprises 14 residues. The junction had 7 bases not matched to a gene; V was cut back by 6 bases and J by 3 bases. CDR3 loop: CSAQGQGVIYEQYF. DNA for the CDR3: TGCAGTGCGCAGGGACAGGGGGTCATCTACGAGCAGTACTTC.

This clonotype was counted many times. The chain couples TRBV2 to TRBJ1-4; 11 bases line up with TRBD1. V trimming: 7 bases; J trimming: 6 bases; junction bases outside the gene matches: 4. This CDR3 comprises 14 residues. CDR1 and CDR2 from the germline V gene are SNHLY and FYNNEI. The CDR3 region is CASTTGQGDEKLFF. The CDR3 DNA reads as TGTGCCAGCACGACGGGACAGGGGGATGAAAAACTGTTTTTT.

This clonotype has only a few counts. The genes are TRBV7-7 and TRBJ2-2; the match to TRBD2 covers 11 bases. The J segment lost 7 bases and the V segment lost 5 bases, leaving 9 bases of the junction unmatched. Germline CDR1 reads SSHAT; CDR2 reads FNYEAQ (reference sequence). The CDR3 covers 16 residues. The CDR3, as DNA: TGTGCCAGCAGCATCTCGACTAGCGGGACCCGCGGGGAGCTGTTTTTT. Translation: CASSISTSGTRGELFF.

The chain uses TRBV3-1 and TRBJ2-2; D is undetermined. V was trimmed by 6 bases and J by 3 bases, leaving 11 bases between them. CDR1 is LGHDT and CDR2 is YNNKEL in the germline V gene (reference sequence). The CDR3 has 14 amino acids. The CDR3 loop is CASRFDLDTGELFF. In nucleotides, the CDR3 is TGTGCCAGCAGATTCGACCTCGACACCGGGGAGCTGTTTTTT.